What follows are 8 T cell receptor beta chains derived from one specimen sequenced in a study of T cell responses to AZD1222 COVID-19 vaccine. The table came from immunoSEQ multiplex PCR; TCRdb's copy has only in-frame clones and leaves some out. The sample consists of 77,000 or so clones, about 91% of them appearing once. Specimen: peripheral blood, collected on day 0 of AZD1222 vaccination. The receptor source for this set is an adult in good health.

The V call is TRBV7-8, the J call TRBJ1-2; TRBD1 agrees at 8 bases. Looked up from germline, CDR1 is SGHVS and CDR2 is FQNEAQ. The CDR3 covers 15 residues. Trimming removed 4 bases from V and 3 bases from J; junction bases left unmatched: 7. The CDR3 spells CASSSRTTGDYGYTF. The CDR3 nucleotides read TGTGCCAGCAGCTCCAGAACGACAGGGGACTATGGCTACACCTTC.

The chain employs TRBV28 and TRBJ1-5; weak D call: TRBD1 (5 bases). With 6 bases removed from V and 10 bases from J, the gap between germline ends came to 16 bases. CDR3 size: 13 residues. Germline CDR1 MDHEN, CDR2 SYDVKM. In nucleotides, the CDR3 is TGTGCCAGCAGCTCCCCAGGGTTCGGACCCCAGCATTTT. Encoded protein: CASSSPGFGPQHF.

The V and J genes are TRBV19 and TRBJ1-1; no clear D. Germline CDR1 LNHDA, CDR2 SQIVND (reference sequence). V dropped 4 bases and J dropped 6 bases, with 6 bases sitting between them. This CDR3 has 11 residues. DNA for the CDR3: TGTGCCAGTAGTAATACAGCTGAAGCTTTCTTT. Translating gives CASSNTAEAFF.

This chain connects TRBV11-1 to TRBJ2-7; D is possibly TRBD2 (5 bases). From germline, CDR1 is SGHAT and CDR2 FQDESV (reference sequence). This CDR3 is built from 14 residues. The V end lost 5 bases, the J end lost 2 bases, and 13 bases lay between the germline ends. In nucleotides, the CDR3 is TGTGCCAGCAGCCCATTTACCGGGACCTACGAGCAGTACTTC. As protein: CASSPFTGTYEQYF.

This clone showed up just a few times. V and J are TRBV2 and TRBJ2-1; TRBD2 matches at 11 bases. CDR3 length: 13 amino acids. Germline V lookup: CDR1 SNHLY, CDR2 FYNNEI. With 4 bases clipped from V and 9 bases from J, the junction kept 2 bases outside the gene matches. CDR3 in amino acids: CASSVSGRGEQFF. CDR3 in DNA: TGTGCCAGCAGTGTTAGCGGGAGGGGTGAGCAGTTCTTC. Full variable domain (remainder filled in from reference TRBV2 and TRBJ2-1): EPEVTQTPSHQVTQMGQEVILRCVPISNHLYFYWYRQILGQKVEFLVSFYNNEISEKSEIFDDQFSVERPDGSNFTLKIRSTKLEDSAMYFCASSVSGRGEQFFGPGTRLTVL.

The chain has TRBV7-7 and TRBJ2-7; TRBD2 aligns across 7 bases. Germline V gene sequence: CDR1 SSHAT, CDR2 FNYEAQ (reference sequence). The CDR3 extends over 15 amino acids. The J segment lost 5 bases and the V segment lost 5 bases, leaving 12 bases of the junction unmatched. CDR3 protein: CASSLILAIFHEQYF. DNA of the CDR3: TGTGCCAGCAGCCTGATACTAGCGATTTTCCACGAGCAGTACTTC.

J is TRBJ1-1 and V is TRBV7-3; possibly TRBD1 for D (6 bases). V was cut by 5 bases and J by 1 base, with 11 bases left in between. The CDR3 sequence is 14 residues long. Looked up from germline, CDR1 is SGHTA and CDR2 is FQGTGA. The CDR3 nucleotides are TGTGCCAGCAGCCCGGGACACTCGAACACTGAAGCTTTCTTT. It is translated as CASSPGHSNTEAFF.

The genes are TRBV6-5 and TRBJ2-3, with D possibly TRBD1 on 5 matching bases. This CDR3 is 13 amino acids long. Germline lookup yields CDR1 MNHEY and CDR2 SVGAGI. The CDR3 coding sequence is TGTGCAGGGGCCTTTCTTCACACAGATACGCAGTATTTT. It translates to CAGAFLHTDTQYF.